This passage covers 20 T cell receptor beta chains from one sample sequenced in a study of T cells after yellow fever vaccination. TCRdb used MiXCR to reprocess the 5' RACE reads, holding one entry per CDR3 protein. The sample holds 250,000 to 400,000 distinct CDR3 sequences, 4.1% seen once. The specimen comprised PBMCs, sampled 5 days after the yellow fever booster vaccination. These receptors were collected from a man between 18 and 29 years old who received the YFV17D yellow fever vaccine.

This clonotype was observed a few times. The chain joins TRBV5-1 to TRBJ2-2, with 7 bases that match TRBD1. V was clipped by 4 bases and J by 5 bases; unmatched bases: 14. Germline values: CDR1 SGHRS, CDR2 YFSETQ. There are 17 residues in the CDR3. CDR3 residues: CASSPTTGNVKTGELFF. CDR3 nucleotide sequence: TGCGCCAGCAGCCCAACGACAGGGAACGTAAAAACCGGGGAGCTGTTTTTT.

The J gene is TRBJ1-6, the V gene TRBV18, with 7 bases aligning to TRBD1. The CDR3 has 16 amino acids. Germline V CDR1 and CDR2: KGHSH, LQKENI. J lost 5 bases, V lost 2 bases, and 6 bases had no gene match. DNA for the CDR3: TGTGCCAGCTCACCAGGGACAGCGACGAATAATTCACCCCTCCACTTT. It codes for CASSPGTATNNSPLHF.

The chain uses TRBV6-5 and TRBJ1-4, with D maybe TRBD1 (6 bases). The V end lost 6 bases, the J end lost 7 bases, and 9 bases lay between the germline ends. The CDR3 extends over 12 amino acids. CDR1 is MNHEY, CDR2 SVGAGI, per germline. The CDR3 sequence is CASRNRVEKLFF. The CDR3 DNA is TGTGCCAGCAGAAACAGGGTTGAAAAACTGTTTTTT.

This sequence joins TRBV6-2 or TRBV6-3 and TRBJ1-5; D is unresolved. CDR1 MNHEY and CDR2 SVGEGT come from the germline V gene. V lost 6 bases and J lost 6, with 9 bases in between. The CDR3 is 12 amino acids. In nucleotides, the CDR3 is TGTGCCAGCAGCCCGAGAACTCAGCCCCAGCATTTT. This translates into CASSPRTQPQHF.

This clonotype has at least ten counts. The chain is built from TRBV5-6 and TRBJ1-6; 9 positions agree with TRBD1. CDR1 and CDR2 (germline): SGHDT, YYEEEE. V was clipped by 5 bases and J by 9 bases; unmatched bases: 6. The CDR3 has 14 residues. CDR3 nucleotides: TGTGCCAGCAGTGCCGGGACAGGGCTTTCACCCCTCCACTTT. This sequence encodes CASSAGTGLSPLHF.

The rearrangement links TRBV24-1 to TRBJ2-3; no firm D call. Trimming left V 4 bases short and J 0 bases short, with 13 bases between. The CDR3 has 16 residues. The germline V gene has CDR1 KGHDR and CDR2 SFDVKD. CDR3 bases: TGTGCCACCAGTGACCCGACTCGCTCTAGCACAGATACGCAGTATTTT. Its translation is CATSDPTRSSTDTQYF.

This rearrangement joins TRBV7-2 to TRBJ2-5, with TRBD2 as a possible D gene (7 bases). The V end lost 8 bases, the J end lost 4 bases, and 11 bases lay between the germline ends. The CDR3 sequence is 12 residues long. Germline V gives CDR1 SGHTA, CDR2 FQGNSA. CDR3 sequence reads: CASGGARETQYF. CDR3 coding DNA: TGTGCCAGCGGGGGGGCCCGAGAGACCCAGTACTTC.

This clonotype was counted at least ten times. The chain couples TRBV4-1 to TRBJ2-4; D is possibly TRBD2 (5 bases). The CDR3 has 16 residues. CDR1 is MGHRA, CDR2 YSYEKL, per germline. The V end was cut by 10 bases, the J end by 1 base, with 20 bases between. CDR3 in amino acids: CATSGAGFLAKNIQYF. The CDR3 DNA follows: TGCGCCACCTCGGGTGCGGGCTTTCTGGCCAAAAACATTCAGTACTTC.

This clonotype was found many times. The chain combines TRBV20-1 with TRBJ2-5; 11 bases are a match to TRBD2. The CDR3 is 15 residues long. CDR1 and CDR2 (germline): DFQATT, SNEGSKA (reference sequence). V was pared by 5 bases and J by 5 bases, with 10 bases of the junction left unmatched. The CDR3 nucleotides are TGCAGTGCTGGGCCTAGCGGGGGGCCCCAGGAGACCCAGTACTTC. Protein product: CSAGPSGGPQETQYF.

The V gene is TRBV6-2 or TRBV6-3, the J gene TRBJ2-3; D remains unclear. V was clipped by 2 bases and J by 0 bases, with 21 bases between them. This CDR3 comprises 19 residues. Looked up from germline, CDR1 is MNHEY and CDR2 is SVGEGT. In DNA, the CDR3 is TGTGCCAGCAGTTACAGGATGGGGTTCCGAGATTCTAGCACAGATACGCAGTATTTT. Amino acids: CASSYRMGFRDSSTDTQYF.

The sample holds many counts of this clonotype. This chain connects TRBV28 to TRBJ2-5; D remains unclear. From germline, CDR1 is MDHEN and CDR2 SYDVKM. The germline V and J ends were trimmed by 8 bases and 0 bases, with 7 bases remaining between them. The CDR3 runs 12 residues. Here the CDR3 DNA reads TGTGCCAGCCAAGGGAACCAAGAGACCCAGTACTTC. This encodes CASQGNQETQYF.

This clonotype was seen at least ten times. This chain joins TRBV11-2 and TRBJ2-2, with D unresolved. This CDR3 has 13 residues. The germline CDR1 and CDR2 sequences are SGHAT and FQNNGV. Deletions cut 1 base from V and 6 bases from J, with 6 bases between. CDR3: CASSLVSAGELFF. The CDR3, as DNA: TGTGCCAGCAGCTTAGTGTCCGCCGGGGAGCTGTTTTTT.

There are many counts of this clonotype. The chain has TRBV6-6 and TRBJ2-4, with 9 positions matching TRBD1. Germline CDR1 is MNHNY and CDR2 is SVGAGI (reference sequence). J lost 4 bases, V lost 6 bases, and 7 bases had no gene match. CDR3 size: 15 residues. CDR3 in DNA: TGTGCCAGCAGCTTACCCGGACAGGGGAAAAACATTCAGTACTTC. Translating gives CASSLPGQGKNIQYF.

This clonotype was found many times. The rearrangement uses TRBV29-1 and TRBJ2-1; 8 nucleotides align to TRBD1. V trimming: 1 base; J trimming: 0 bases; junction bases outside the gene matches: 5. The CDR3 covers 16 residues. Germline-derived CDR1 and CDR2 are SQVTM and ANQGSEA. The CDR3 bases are TGCAGCGTTGAAGTCCCCGGGACAGGCTCCTACAATGAGCAGTTCTTC. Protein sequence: CSVEVPGTGSYNEQFF.

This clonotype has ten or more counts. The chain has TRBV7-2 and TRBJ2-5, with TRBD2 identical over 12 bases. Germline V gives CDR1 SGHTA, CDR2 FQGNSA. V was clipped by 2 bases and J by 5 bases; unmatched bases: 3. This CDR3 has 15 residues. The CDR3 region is CASSLLAGGSETQYF. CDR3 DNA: TGTGCCAGCAGCTTACTAGCGGGGGGGTCGGAGACCCAGTACTTC.

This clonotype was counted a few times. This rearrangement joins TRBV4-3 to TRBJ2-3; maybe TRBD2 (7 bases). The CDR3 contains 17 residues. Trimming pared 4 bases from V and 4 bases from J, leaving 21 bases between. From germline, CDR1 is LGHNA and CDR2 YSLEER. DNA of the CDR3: TGCGCCAGCAGCCTAGATGTCGGGGGGCGGGTCCCAGATACGCAGTATTTT. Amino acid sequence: CASSLDVGGRVPDTQYF.

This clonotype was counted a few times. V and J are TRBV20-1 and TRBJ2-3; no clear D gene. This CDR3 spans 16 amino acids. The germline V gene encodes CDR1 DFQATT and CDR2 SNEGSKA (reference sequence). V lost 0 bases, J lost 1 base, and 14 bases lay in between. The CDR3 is CSARDRLGHGTDTQYF. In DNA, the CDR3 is TGCAGTGCTAGAGATCGTCTAGGGCACGGCACAGATACGCAGTATTTT.

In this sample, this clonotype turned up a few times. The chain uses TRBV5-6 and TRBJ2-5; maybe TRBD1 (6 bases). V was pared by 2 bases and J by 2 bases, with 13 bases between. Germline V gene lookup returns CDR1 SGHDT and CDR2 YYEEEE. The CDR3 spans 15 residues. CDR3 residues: CASSLQGPGQETQYF. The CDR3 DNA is TGTGCCAGCAGCTTACAGGGCCCCGGGCAAGAGACCCAGTACTTC.

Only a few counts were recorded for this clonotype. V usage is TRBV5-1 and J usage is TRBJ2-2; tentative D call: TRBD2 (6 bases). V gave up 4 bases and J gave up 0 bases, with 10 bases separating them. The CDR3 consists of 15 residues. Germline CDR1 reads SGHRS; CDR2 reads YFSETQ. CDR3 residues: CASSARGANTGELFF. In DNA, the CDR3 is TGCGCCAGCAGCGCGCGGGGCGCGAACACCGGGGAGCTGTTTTTT.

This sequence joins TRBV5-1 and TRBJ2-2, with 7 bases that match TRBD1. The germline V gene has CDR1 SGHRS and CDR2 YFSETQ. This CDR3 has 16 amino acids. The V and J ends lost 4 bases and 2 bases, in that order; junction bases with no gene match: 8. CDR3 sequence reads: CASSRDSPQNTGELFF. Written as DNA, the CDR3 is TGCGCCAGCAGCCGGGACAGCCCTCAAAACACCGGGGAGCTGTTTTTT.